This entry lists 14 T cell receptor beta chains sequenced from one sample in a study of cytomegalovirus exposure and HLA in healthy donors. PCR amplification relied on 60 Vbeta primers (plus 13 Jbeta primers). The data were produced by immunoSEQ multiplex PCR, yet TCRdb's version contains in-frame clones alone and is incomplete. The table records 180,000 or so clones, roughly 74% of them present only once. Sequencing was carried out using PBMCs. The source is a middle-aged woman in good health and CMV-seropositive.

V usage is TRBV6-1 and J usage is TRBJ2-5; D unresolved. The ends were cut back, 5 bases at V and 4 bases at J, with 11 bases in the middle. The CDR3 is 13 residues long. Germline loops: CDR1 MNHNS, CDR2 SASEGT. CDR3 sequence (DNA): TGTGCCAGCAGTTTTGGTAGTGGAGAGACCCAGTACTTC. Its protein is CASSFGSGETQYF.

This chain connects TRBV28 to TRBJ2-2; a possible D gene is TRBD2 (5 bases). CDR1 MDHEN and CDR2 SYDVKM come from the germline V gene. V was clipped by 4 bases and J by 2 bases, with 11 bases between them. The CDR3 runs to 15 residues. CDR3 sequence reads: CASSSGKENTGELFF. CDR3 coding DNA: TGTGCCAGCAGTTCCGGGAAAGAAAACACCGGGGAGCTGTTTTTT.

This chain connects TRBV30 to TRBJ1-4; TRBD1 matches at 8 bases. J lost 4 bases, V lost 4 bases, and 5 bases had no gene match. The CDR3 is 14 amino acids. Germline V gene lookup returns CDR1 GTSNPN and CDR2 SVGIG (reference sequence). CDR3 loop: CAWTPGGLNEKLFF. CDR3 in DNA: TGTGCCTGGACCCCAGGGGGCCTTAATGAAAAACTGTTTTTT.

The chain employs TRBV14 and TRBJ1-4, with TRBD1 matching 7 bases. Per the germline V gene, CDR1 is SGHDN and CDR2 is FVKESK. The ends lost 4 bases at V and 5 bases at J; junction bases unmatched: 4. The length of the CDR3 is 14 residues. CDR3 amino acids: CASSRRGMNEKLFF. CDR3 bases: TGTGCCAGCAGCCGCAGGGGGATGAATGAAAAACTGTTTTTT.

This rearrangement joins TRBV11-3 to TRBJ1-1; TRBD1 is a possible D gene (5 bases). V was trimmed by 5 bases and J by 0 bases, leaving 7 bases between them. The CDR3 is 13 residues long. In germline, CDR1 is SGHNT, CDR2 YENEEA. The CDR3 sequence: CASSKGVNTEAFF. The CDR3 DNA reads as TGTGCCAGCAGCAAAGGGGTGAACACTGAAGCTTTCTTT.

Only a few counts were recorded for this clone. The chain couples TRBV7-9 to TRBJ2-5; 14 bases map to TRBD2. V gave up 6 bases and J gave up 0 bases; unmatched junction bases: 9. Germline V gene lookup returns CDR1 SEHNR and CDR2 FQNEAQ (reference sequence). The CDR3 is made up of 18 amino acids. The CDR3: CASRPGLAGVGYQETQYF. The CDR3 DNA reads as TGTGCCAGCAGGCCGGGACTAGCGGGAGTGGGTTACCAAGAGACCCAGTACTTC.

This chain connects TRBV28 to TRBJ1-6; 7 bases are shared with TRBD1. J gave up 7 bases and V 7 bases, and 7 bases lay outside the gene matches. This CDR3 comprises 14 residues. Germline loops: CDR1 MDHEN, CDR2 SYDVKM. Here the CDR3 reads CASIRGGGNSPLHF. The CDR3 DNA is TGTGCCAGCATTCGAGGGGGCGGCAATTCACCCCTCCACTTT. Based on the CDR3 plus reference TRBV28 and TRBJ1-6, the full variable domain is DVKVTQSSRYLVKRTGEKVFLECVQDMDHENMFWYRQDPGLGLRLIYFSYDVKMKEKGDIPEGYSVSREKKERFSLILESASTNQTSMYLCASIRGGGNSPLHFGNGTRLTVT.

This CDR3 reads CASSVAMDGRDYTF. The CDR3, as DNA: TGTGCCAGCAGCGTAGCTATGGATGGCAGGGACTACACCTTC. The rearrangement links TRBV9 to TRBJ1-2; D is perhaps TRBD1 (5 bases). CDR1 SGDLS and CDR2 YYNGEE come from the germline V gene. Between the trimmed V and J ends, which lost 0 bases and 10 bases, there was a span of 16 bases. There are 14 residues in the CDR3.

The chain couples TRBV2 to TRBJ2-2; 9 bases fit TRBD1. The V gene's germline CDR1 is SNHLY and CDR2 FYNNEI. Trimming took 0 bases from V and 2 from J; bases not matched to a gene: 4. The CDR3 runs 17 residues. The chain's CDR3 is CASSEAQGQGNTGELFF. CDR3 DNA: TGTGCCAGCAGTGAAGCGCAGGGACAGGGAAACACCGGGGAGCTGTTTTTT. Supplemented by reference TRBV2 and TRBJ2-2, the full variable domain reads EPEVTQTPSHQVTQMGQEVILRCVPISNHLYFYWYRQILGQKVEFLVSFYNNEISEKSEIFDDQFSVERPDGSNFTLKIRSTKLEDSAMYFCASSEAQGQGNTGELFFGEGSRLTVL.

A note on this clone: The junction shows a germline mismatch at one end, possibly a read error. The chain has TRBV6-1 and TRBJ1-1; 7 bases fit TRBD1. Germline V CDR1 and CDR2: MNHNS, SASEGT. The CDR3 is made up of 15 amino acids. The CDR3 region is CTSSEPGTATWEAFF. CDR3 bases: TGTACCAGCAGTGAACCCGGGACAGCTACCTGGGAAGCTTTCTTT.

J is TRBJ1-3 and V is TRBV27, with D tentatively TRBD1 (5 bases). This CDR3 has 18 amino acids. Deletions cut 3 bases from V and 0 bases from J, with 18 bases between. Per the germline V gene, CDR1 is MNHEY and CDR2 is SMNVEV (reference sequence). For the CDR3, the DNA is TGTGCCAGCAGTTTCCGGACACCAGCCAAAAGCTCTGGAAACACCATATATTTT. This sequence encodes CASSFRTPAKSSGNTIYF.

The chain joins TRBV15 to TRBJ2-7; no clear D. This CDR3 has 16 amino acids. Trimming shortened V by 0 bases and J by 0 bases, and 12 bases separated the two germline ends. The germline V gene has CDR1 LNHNV and CDR2 YYDKDF (reference sequence). As DNA, the CDR3 is TGTGCCACCAGCAGAGATGTGGCGGCGAGCTCCTACGAGCAGTACTTC. This encodes CATSRDVAASSYEQYF.

This clone was seen more than once but under ten times. The rearrangement uses TRBV14 and TRBJ1-2; 8 bases fit TRBD1. This CDR3 comprises 15 residues. J gave up 4 bases and V 4 bases, and 8 bases lay outside the gene matches. CDR1 is SGHDN and CDR2 is FVKESK in the germline V gene. CDR3 DNA: TGTGCCAGCAGCCGAAACCAGGGGGCCGGCTATGGCTACACCTTC. This sequence encodes CASSRNQGAGYGYTF.

This chain connects TRBV9 to TRBJ2-3; TRBD2 might be the D (5 bases). This CDR3 spans 15 amino acids. Trimming shortened V by 0 bases and J by 5 bases, and 13 bases separated the two germline ends. The V gene's germline CDR1 is SGDLS and CDR2 YYNGEE. As DNA, the CDR3 is TGTGCCAGCAGCGTAGTGACGCCCCGGGGAGATACGCAGTATTTT. This codes for CASSVVTPRGDTQYF.